This is a list of T cell receptor beta chains from one sample in a study of tumor-infiltrating lymphocytes in primary liver carcinoma. TCRdb passed the multiplex PCR reads through MiXCR, listing each CDR3 protein once. This table has 330,000 or so distinct CDR3 sequences, around three fifths appearing once. The sequenced sample consisted of peripheral blood. The origin of the receptors is a man aged 35-49 years with primary liver carcinoma and hepatitis B virus infection. The CDR3 runs from the conserved cysteine through the conserved F or W. D genes are given only for firm matches. Not every row has a clone size; where given, it reads once, few, many or a size class.

v_call	d_call	clone_size	j_call	cdr3_nt	cdr3_aa
TRBV11-2	-	-	TRBJ2-3	TGTGCCAGTAGCCTCAGGGGGGTGTGGTCAGATATGCTGTATTTT	CASSLRGVWSDMLYF
TRBV6-2/TRBV6-3	TRBD1	many	TRBJ2-7	TGTGCCAGCAACCCGATAAGCCCAAAGGGGGCGCGATACGAGCAGTACTTC	CASNPISPKGARYEQYF
TRBV10-2	-	-	TRBJ1-5	TGTGCCGGCAGTGAACAGCCCTATAGCAATCAGCCTCAGCATTTT	CAGSEQPYSNQPQHF
TRBV6-1	TRBD2	many	TRBJ2-7	TGTGCCAGCTCTTCCCTAGCGGGAGCCTCCTACGAGCAGTACTTC	CASSSLAGASYEQYF
TRBV5-1	-	few	TRBJ1-1	TGCGCCAGCAGCTTGGACGGACGCCAAAACACTGAAGCTTTCTTT	CASSLDGRQNTEAFF
TRBV28	-	many	TRBJ1-1	TGTGCCAGCAGAACCGGACAGCAGGGGAACACTGAAGCTTTCTTT	CASRTGQQGNTEAFF
TRBV29-1	-	-	TRBJ2-1	TGCAGCGTCCATCGGCCGGGGATGTGCGATGAGCAGTCCTTC	CSVHRPGMCDEQSF
TRBV7-9	TRBD2	-	TRBJ2-7	TGTGCCAGCAGCCAGGGTCTGGGACTAGCGGATTACGAGCAGTACTTC	CASSQGLGLADYEQYF
TRBV6-2/TRBV6-3	TRBD2	few	TRBJ2-5	TGTGCCAGCAGTAACTTGACGGGAGGTGGAGAGACCCAGTACTTC	CASSNLTGGGETQYF
TRBV4-3	-	-	TRBJ1-3	TGCGCTAGCAGCCAAACACACCGGGACCCTGGAAACACCATATATTTT	CASSQTHRDPGNTIYF
TRBV7-9	-	-	TRBJ1-1	TGTTCCAGCAGCTTTGGGGGGGAGGGCACTGAAGCTTTCTTT	CSSSFGGEGTEAFF
TRBV28	-	few	TRBJ2-3	TGTGCCAGCAGTTTACTAGCCACAGATACGCAGTATTTT	CASSLLATDTQYF
TRBV10-2	TRBD2	many	TRBJ2-1	TGCGCCAGCAGTACAGCGGGAGGTGACAATGAGCAGTTCTTC	CASSTAGGDNEQFF
TRBV12-3/TRBV12-4	-	many	TRBJ1-6	TGTGCCAGCAGTTTAACGGGAGGTAATTCACCCCTCCACTTT	CASSLTGGNSPLHF
TRBV9	-	-	TRBJ2-5	TGTGCCAGCAACGTAGCCGGGGGCAGGGAGACCCAGTACTTC	CASNVAGGRETQYF
TRBV6-2/TRBV6-3	-	-	TRBJ2-2	TGTGCCAGCAGTTGGACTCCGGGCGCGGCTAGAGGGTCGTCTGGCGGGGATCTGTTTTTT	CASSWTPGAARGSSGGDLFF
TRBV5-1	-	few	TRBJ2-7	TGCGCCAGCAGCTCAGACACCTACGAGCAGTACTTC	CASSSDTYEQYF
TRBV11-2	TRBD2	-	TRBJ2-1	TGTGCCAGTAACTTAGGACTAGCGTATGAGCAGTTCTTC	CASNLGLAYEQFF
TRBV29-1	-	many	TRBJ2-7	TGCAGCGTTGATTCTGCGGGATTGGGCGAGCAGTACTTC	CSVDSAGLGEQYF
TRBV5-1	-	-	TRBJ1-1	TGCGCCAGCAGCTTGGGTGGGGGATTACATGGGAACACTGAAGCTTTCTTT	CASSLGGGLHGNTEAFF
TRBV7-9	TRBD2	-	TRBJ2-1	TGTGCCAGCAGACTAGCGAAATACAATGAGCAGTTCTTC	CASRLAKYNEQFF
TRBV6-6	-	-	TRBJ1-2	TGTGCCAGCAGTTACGCAGAAGACTACACCTTC	CASSYAEDYTF
TRBV4-1	TRBD1	-	TRBJ1-2	TGCGCCAGCAACCCCTCGGCGGGACAGGGATACTATGGCTACACCTTC	CASNPSAGQGYYGYTF
TRBV10-3	-	-	TRBJ2-7	TGTGCCATCGGGGACCAATCGCCCTCCGAGCAGCACTTC	CAIGDQSPSEQHF
TRBV6-5	-	many	TRBJ2-1	TGTGCCAGCAGTTACCGCCCCGGGACCTCCCTTTCCTACAATGAGCAGTTCTTC	CASSYRPGTSLSYNEQFF
TRBV11-1	-	-	TRBJ2-2	TGTGACGGCAGCTTAGTAGCGTACACAGGGGAGCTGTTTTTT	CDGSLVAYTGELFF
TRBV7-9	-	many	TRBJ2-1	TGTGCCAGCAGCTTAGTGCACAATGAGCAGTTCTTC	CASSLVHNEQFF
TRBV29-1	-	-	TRBJ2-1	-	CSVGLWAVGNEKFF
TRBV7-9	-	-	TRBJ2-7	TGTGCCAGCAGCTTAGGATGGGCGGACAGCTCCTACGAGCAGTACTTC	CASSLGWADSSYEQYF
TRBV12-3/TRBV12-4	TRBD1	-	TRBJ1-2	TGTGCCAGCAGCCCCGGACAGGGTCCTGGCTACACCTTC	CASSPGQGPGYTF
TRBV11-2	TRBD2	-	TRBJ2-7	TGTGCCAGCAACTTAGTAGCTAGCGGGTGGCCCTATGAGCAGTACTTC	CASNLVASGWPYEQYF
TRBV6-2/TRBV6-3	-	many	TRBJ1-1	TGTGCCAGCAGTTACATGGGGGGCACTGAAGCTTTCTTT	CASSYMGGTEAFF
TRBV7-8	-	-	TRBJ2-5	TGTGCCAGCAGCTTAAACCCACAGGTGGTAGAGACTCAGTACTTC	CASSLNPQVVETQYF
TRBV11-1	-	-	TRBJ2-7	TGTGCCAGCAATCGTAGCAGCTCATACGAGCAGTACTTC	CASNRSSSYEQYF
TRBV11-3	-	-	TRBJ1-2	TGTGCCAGCAGCTTCAGAACCTTCCTTGGCGCCTGGTTCGGAGGCTACACCTTC	CASSFRTFLGAWFGGYTF
TRBV4-3	TRBD2	many	TRBJ2-5	TGCGCCAGCAGCCATCGCGGGAGGAGCCTAGAGACCCAGTACTTC	CASSHRGRSLETQYF
TRBV5-1	TRBD2	once	TRBJ2-3	TGCGCCAGCAGCTTGGACAGCGGGAGAACAGGTACGCAGTATTTT	CASSLDSGRTGTQYF
TRBV29-1	-	many	TRBJ1-5	TGCAGCGTGAGAGCCGGGGGTTTCAATCAGCCCCAGCATTTT	CSVRAGGFNQPQHF
TRBV4-2	-	-	TRBJ2-3	TGTGCCAGCAGCCAAGAGTCGGGGAGTACAGATACGCAGTATTTT	CASSQESGSTDTQYF
TRBV2	TRBD2	-	TRBJ2-3	TGTGCCAGCAGTGGGACTAGCGGACGAAGTACGCAGTATTTT	CASSGTSGRSTQYF
TRBV4-1	-	many	TRBJ1-1	TGCGCCAGCAGCGGACGGACCCTGAACACTGAAGCTTTCTTT	CASSGRTLNTEAFF
TRBV4-3	-	-	TRBJ1-2	TGCGCCAGCAGCCAAAATAGTACCCCCAGTAACTATGGCTACATCTTC	CASSQNSTPSNYGYIF
TRBV14	-	many	TRBJ1-1	TGTGCCAGCAGCCAAGATCCTCGGTTCTCCTTGGGCCCAGCTGAAGCTTTCTTT	CASSQDPRFSLGPAEAFF
TRBV11-1	TRBD1	-	TRBJ1-1	TGTGCCAGCAGCTCACAGGGGGGTGGCGCTGGAGCTTTCTTT	CASSSQGGGAGAFF
TRBV6-2/TRBV6-3	TRBD1	many	TRBJ2-7	TGTGCCAGCTCTCCTGGGACAGTCGACCACGAGCAGTACTTC	CASSPGTVDHEQYF
TRBV4-1	-	few	TRBJ1-4	TGCGCCAGCAGCCCATCTGAGGCAACTAATGAAAAACTGTTTTTT	CASSPSEATNEKLFF
TRBV11-1	TRBD1	-	TRBJ1-1	TGTGTCAGCAGCTTACAGGGGTTGAAGGAGGCTTTCTTT	CVSSLQGLKEAFF
TRBV4-1	TRBD1	-	TRBJ2-3	TGCGCCAGCAGCCACCCAGGGGGTGGCGGTAGTCGGGGAAAGAGCACATATACGCAGTATTTT	CASSHPGGGGSRGKSTYTQYF
TRBV11-2	-	-	TRBJ2-7	TGTGCCGGCAGCCTAATAAGGGGACACTCCTACGGGCAGTACTTC	CAGSLIRGHSYGQYF
TRBV5-4	TRBD1	many	TRBJ2-7	TGTGCCAGCAGCTTTACAGGGGGATACGAGCAGTACTTC	CASSFTGGYEQYF
TRBV6-1	-	-	TRBJ1-6	TGTGCCGGTAGTGGACAGTTGGATTCACCCCTCCACTTT	CAGSGQLDSPLHF
TRBV11-2	TRBD2	-	TRBJ2-3	TGTCTCAGCAGCTTAGAAACTGGGAGGGGAAAACGAGATACGCAGTATTTT	CLSSLETGRGKRDTQYF
TRBV7-8	-	-	TRBJ2-7	TGTGCCAGCAGCATAGTCGACGGCGAGCAGTACTTC	CASSIVDGEQYF